This T cell receptor beta chain was recorded in a study of T cell responses to AZD1222 COVID-19 vaccine. V gave up 1 base and J gave up 4 bases; unmatched junction bases: 2. Germline CDR1 LGHDT, CDR2 YNNKEL (reference sequence). The CDR3 totals 16 residues. Profiling relied on immunoSEQ multiplex PCR, and the TCRdb table lists in-frame clones only, not all of them. The table lists 90,000 to 120,000 clones, around nine tenths of them singletons. The V call is TRBV3-1 (or the pseudogene TRBV3-2), the J call TRBJ2-5; 14 bases match TRBD2. This clonotype was obtained from an adult who received the AZD1222 COVID-19 vaccine. The sequences come from peripheral blood, collected 28 days after the second AZD1222 dose. The CDR3 DNA reads TGTGCCAGCAGCCAAGGGACTAGCGGGGGGCGAGAGACCCAGTACTTC. Its protein product is CASSQGTSGGRETQYF.